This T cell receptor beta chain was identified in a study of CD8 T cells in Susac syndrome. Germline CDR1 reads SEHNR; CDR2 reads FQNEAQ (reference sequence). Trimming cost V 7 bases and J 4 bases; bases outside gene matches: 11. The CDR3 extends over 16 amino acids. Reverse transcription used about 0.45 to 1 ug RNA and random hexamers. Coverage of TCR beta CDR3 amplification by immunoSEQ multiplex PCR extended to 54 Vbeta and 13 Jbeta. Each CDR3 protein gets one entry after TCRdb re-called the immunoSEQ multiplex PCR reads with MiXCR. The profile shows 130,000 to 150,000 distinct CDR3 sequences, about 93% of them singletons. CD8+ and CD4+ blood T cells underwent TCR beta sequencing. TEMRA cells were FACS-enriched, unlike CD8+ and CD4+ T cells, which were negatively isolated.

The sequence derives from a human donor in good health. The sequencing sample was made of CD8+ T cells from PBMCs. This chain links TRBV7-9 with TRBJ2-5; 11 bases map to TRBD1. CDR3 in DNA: TGTGCCAGCAATCTACAGGGACAGGGGGTAGCAGAGACCCAGTACTTC. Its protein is CASNLQGQGVAETQYF. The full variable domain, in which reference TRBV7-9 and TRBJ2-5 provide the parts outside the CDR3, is DTGVSQNPRHKITKRGQNVTFRCDPISEHNRLYWYRQTLGQGPEFLTYFQNEAQLEKSRLLSDRFSAERPKGSFSTLEIQRTEQGDSAMYLCASNLQGQGVAETQYFGPGTRLLVL.